The rows below give T cell receptor beta chains drawn from one sample of a study of long-term antiretroviral therapy in people with HIV. Sequencing was performed with immunoSEQ multiplex PCR; in TCRdb, only in-frame clones are kept and a portion is missing. Of approximately 25,000 clones listed, roughly 88% are singletons. Sample: unsorted PBMCs, taken more than 4.4 years after starting antiretroviral therapy. The receptors stem from a man in his thirties or forties with HIV. Both conserved end residues are trimmed from each CDR3.

TRBV11-1 ASSLVGFGHYEQY
TRBV6-6 ASSRLWTGELF
TRBV19 ASSIRAESSYEQY
TRBV7-2 ATTHSRGYT
TRBV4-2 ASSLRDYGYT
TRBV9 ASSVAAAGTDTQY
TRBV10-3 AISESPAGPGGYEQY
TRBV7-9 ASSADRDRSDTQY
TRBV5-5 ASSSDPGNTIY
TRBV5-8 ASSFQQGPVQPQH
TRBV4-1 ASSHPGQGGRRTEAF
TRBV5-6 ASTVPSGAYNEQF
TRBV29-1 SVGQPNEKLF
TRBV9 ASSAHFRGGGTDTQY
TRBV12-5 ASASGTASYEQY
TRBV7-9 ASTPEGRQPYEQY
TRBV4-1 ASSPAGTSGASYQETQY
TRBV18 ASSRRADETQY
TRBV29-1 SVTSGGIYNEQF
TRBV7-9 ASSLNANAYEQY